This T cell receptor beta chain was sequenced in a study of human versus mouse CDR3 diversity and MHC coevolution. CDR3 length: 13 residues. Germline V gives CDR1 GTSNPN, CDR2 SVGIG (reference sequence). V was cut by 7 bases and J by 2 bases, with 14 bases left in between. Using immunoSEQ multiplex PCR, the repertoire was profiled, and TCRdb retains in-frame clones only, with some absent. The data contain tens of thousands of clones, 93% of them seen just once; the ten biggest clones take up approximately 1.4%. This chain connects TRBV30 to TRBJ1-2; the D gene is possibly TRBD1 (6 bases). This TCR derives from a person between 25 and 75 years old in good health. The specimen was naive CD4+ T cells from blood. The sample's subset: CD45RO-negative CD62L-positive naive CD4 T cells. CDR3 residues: CASQDSGNYGYTF. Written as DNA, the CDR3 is TGTGCCTCCCAGGACAGTGGAAACTATGGCTACACCTTC.